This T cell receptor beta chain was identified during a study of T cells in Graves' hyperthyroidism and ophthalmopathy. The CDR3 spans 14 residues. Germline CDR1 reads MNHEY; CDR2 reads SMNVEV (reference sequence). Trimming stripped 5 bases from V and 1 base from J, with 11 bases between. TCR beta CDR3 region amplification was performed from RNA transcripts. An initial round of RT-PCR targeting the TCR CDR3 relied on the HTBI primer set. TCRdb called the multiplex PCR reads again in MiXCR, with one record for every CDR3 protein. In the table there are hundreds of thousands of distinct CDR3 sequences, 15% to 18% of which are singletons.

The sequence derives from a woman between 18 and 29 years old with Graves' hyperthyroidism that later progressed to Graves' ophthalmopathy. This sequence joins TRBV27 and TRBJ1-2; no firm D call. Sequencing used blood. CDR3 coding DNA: TGTGCCAGCAGTCCCGAGGGATTTAACTATGGCTACACCTTC. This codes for CASSPEGFNYGYTF.